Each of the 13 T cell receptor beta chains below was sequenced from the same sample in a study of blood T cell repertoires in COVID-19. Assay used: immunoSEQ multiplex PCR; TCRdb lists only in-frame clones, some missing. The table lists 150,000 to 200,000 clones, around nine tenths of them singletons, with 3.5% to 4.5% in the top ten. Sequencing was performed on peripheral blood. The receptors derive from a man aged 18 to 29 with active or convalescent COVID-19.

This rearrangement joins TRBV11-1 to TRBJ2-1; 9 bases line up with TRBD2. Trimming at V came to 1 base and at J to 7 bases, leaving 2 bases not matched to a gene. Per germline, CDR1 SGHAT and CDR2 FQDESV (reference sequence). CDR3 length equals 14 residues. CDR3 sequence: CASSLGSGRNEQFF. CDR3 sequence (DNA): TGTGCCAGCAGCTTAGGTAGCGGGAGAAATGAGCAGTTCTTC. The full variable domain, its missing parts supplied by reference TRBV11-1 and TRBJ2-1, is EAEVAQSPRYKITEKSQAVAFWCDPISGHATLYWYRQILGQGPELLVQFQDESVVDDSQLPKDRFSAERLKGVDSTLKIQPAELGDSAMYLCASSLGSGRNEQFFGPGTRLTVL.

CDR3 loop: CASSWSSGNTIYF. The CDR3, as DNA: TGTGCCAGCAGTTGGAGCTCTGGAAACACCATATATTTT. J is TRBJ1-3 and V is TRBV12-3 or TRBV12-4; D gene uncertain. The V gene lost 4 bases and the J gene lost 0 bases, with 4 bases spanning the gap. CDR3 length equals 13 residues.

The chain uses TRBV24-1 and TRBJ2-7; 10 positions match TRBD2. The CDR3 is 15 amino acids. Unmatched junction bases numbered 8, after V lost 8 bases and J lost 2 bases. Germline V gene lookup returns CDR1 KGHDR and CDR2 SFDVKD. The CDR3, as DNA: TGTGCCACCATAAAAAAGCGGGGGGGCACCTACGAGCAGTACGTC. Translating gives CATIKKRGGTYEQYV.

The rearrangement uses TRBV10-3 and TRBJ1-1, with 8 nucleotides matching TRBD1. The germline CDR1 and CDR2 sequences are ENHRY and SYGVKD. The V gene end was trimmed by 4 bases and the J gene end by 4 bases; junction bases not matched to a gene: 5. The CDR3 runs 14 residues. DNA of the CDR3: TGTGCCATCAGTGGGCAGGGGGCTGTCACTGAAGCTTTCTTT. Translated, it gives CAISGQGAVTEAFF.

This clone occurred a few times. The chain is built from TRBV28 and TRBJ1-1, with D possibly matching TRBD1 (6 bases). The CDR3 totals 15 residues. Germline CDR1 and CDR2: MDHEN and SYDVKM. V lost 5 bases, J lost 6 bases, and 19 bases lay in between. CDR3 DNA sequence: TGTGCCAGCAGTCCAACGACAGGACCCTGGCCTGAAGCTTTCTTT. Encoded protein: CASSPTTGPWPEAFF.

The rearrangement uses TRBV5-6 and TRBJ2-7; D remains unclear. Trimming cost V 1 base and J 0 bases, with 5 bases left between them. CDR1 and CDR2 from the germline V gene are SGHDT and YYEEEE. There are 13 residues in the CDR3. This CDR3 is CASSLSYSYEQYF. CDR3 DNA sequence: TGTGCCAGCAGCTTGTCTTACTCCTACGAGCAGTACTTC.

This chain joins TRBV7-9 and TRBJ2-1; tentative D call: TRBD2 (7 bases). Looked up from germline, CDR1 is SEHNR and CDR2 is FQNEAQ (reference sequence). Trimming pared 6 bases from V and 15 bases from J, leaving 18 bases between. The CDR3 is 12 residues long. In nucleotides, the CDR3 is TGTGCCAGCAGTTACTCCGGGGGGCGATCGTTCTTC. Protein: CASSYSGGRSFF.

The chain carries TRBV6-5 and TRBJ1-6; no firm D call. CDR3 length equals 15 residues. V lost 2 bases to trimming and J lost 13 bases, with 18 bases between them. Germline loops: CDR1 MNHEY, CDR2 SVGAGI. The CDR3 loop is CASSYGLRDLWPLHF. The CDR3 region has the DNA TGTGCCAGCAGTTACGGGCTGAGGGATCTATGGCCCCTCCACTTT.

The CDR3 protein is CASSVYGSNGYTF. CDR3 nucleotides: TGTGCCAGCAGCGTTTACGGTAGTAATGGCTACACCTTC. The V gene is TRBV9, the J gene TRBJ1-2; no definite D call. Trimming removed 2 bases at V and 6 bases at J, with 11 bases between. The CDR3 covers 13 residues. Germline loops: CDR1 SGDLS, CDR2 YYNGEE.

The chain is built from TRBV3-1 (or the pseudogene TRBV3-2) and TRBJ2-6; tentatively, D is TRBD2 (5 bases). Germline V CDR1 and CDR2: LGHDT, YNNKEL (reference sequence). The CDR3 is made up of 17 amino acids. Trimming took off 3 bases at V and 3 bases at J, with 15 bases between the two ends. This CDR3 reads CASSQGRFGVGANVLTF. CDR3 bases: TGTGCCAGCAGCCAGGGCAGATTCGGGGTTGGGGCCAACGTCCTGACTTTC.

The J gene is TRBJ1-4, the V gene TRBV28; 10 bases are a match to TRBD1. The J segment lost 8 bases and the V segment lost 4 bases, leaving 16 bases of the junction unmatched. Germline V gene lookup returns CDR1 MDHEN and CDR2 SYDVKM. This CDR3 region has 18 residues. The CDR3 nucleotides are TGTGCCAGCAGTTCACTAGACAGGGGGCGCTCCCAGGGGGAAAAACTGTTTTTT. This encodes CASSSLDRGRSQGEKLFF.

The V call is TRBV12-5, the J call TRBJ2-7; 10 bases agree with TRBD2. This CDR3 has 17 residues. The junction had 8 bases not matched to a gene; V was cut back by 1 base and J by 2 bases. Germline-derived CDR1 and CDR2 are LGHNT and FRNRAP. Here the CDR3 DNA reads TGTGCTAGTGGTTTGGGGACCGGGACTAGCGTTACCTACGAGCAGTACTTC. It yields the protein CASGLGTGTSVTYEQYF. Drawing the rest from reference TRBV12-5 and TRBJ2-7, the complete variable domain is DARVTQTPRHKVTEMGQEVTMRCQPILGHNTVFWYRQTMMQGLELLAYFRNRAPLDDSGMPKDRFSAEMPDATLATLKIQPSEPRDSAVYFCASGLGTGTSVTYEQYFGPGTRLTVT.

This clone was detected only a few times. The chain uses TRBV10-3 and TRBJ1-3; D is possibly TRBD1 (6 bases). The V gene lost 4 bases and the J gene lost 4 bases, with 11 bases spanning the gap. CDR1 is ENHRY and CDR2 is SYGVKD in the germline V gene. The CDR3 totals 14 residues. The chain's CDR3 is CAISAAGAGNTIYF. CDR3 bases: TGTGCCATCAGTGCGGCAGGGGCAGGAAACACCATATATTTT.